This record covers a single T cell receptor beta chain. Germline CDR1 is SGHNT and CDR2 is YYREEE (reference sequence). The germline V and J ends were trimmed by 6 bases and 0 bases, with 10 bases remaining between them. The CDR3 extends over 14 amino acids. The source of the sample is a study of shared clonotypes between healthy human individuals. Only in-frame clones appear in the TCRdb table, and some are missing; sequencing was by immunoSEQ multiplex PCR. The table has roughly 2,000,000 clones, roughly 95% seen once; the top ten hold under 2%. Naivety among CD8 cells was defined by CD45RO negativity and positive CCR7 selection, thereby excluding terminally differentiated effector memory CD45RA+ cells.

The TCR originated in a man aged 18-30 years in good health. Some clones in this sample may be carry-over from other donors' samples. This sequence joins TRBV5-4 and TRBJ2-1, with D uncertain. Material: naive CD8+ T cells from PBMCs. CDR3: CASTVESSYNEQFF. For the CDR3, the DNA is TGTGCCAGCACCGTAGAGAGCTCCTACAATGAGCAGTTCTTC.